Sequencing of this TCR beta chain was carried out in a study of T cell clusters in autoimmune cytopenias. General study results and limits: TRB repertoire shifts in secondary cytopenia and chronic lymphocytic leukemia mostly reflected lymphoma, not autoimmunity.

Germline V gene lookup returns CDR1 SGHRS and CDR2 YFSETQ. This CDR3 has 16 residues. TRB amplification used 250 ng of peripheral blood genomic DNA. Multiplex touch-down PCR amplified TRB using TRB-A and TRB-B pools in one tube. TCRdb re-called the multiplex PCR reads; every CDR3 protein appears as one record, without DNA. This sample's table has some 3,900 distinct CDR3 sequences. For this clonotype: Its target is not known.

The sample was also reused in another study, on T cell repertoires in aging, cancer and after chemotherapy. That paper states: Over several months to years, re-sampled healthy donor repertoires clearly shared clones. About 8.1 million TCR reads made up the full dataset. Untreated cancer patients had significantly lower blood TCR diversity than age-matched healthy donors.

Sequenced sample: peripheral blood. The V call is TRBV5-1, the J call TRBJ1-1; the TCRdb D gene call, TRBD1, has no DNA to confirm it. This receptor was obtained from a human donor in good health. The CDR3 sequence is CASSPAGTGQLSEAFF.